This TCR beta chain came from a study of T cell changes during pregnancy in multiple sclerosis. Between the trimmed V and J ends, which lost 2 bases and 4 bases, there was a span of 6 bases. This CDR3 has 14 amino acids. Looked up from germline, CDR1 is LGHNA and CDR2 is YNFKEQ. The protocol was immunoSEQ multiplex PCR, while the TCRdb copy is restricted to in-frame clones and leaves out a portion. The data contain tens of thousands of clones, 92% of them singletons. The chain links TRBV4-2 to TRBJ2-6; D not resolved. The TCR sequence derives from a female donor in good health, enrolled as a control in a pregnancy study. Specimen: CD8+ T cells from peripheral blood mononuclear cells, collected in the third trimester of pregnancy. The CDR3 protein is CASSQSAGANVLTF. For the CDR3, the DNA is TGTGCCAGCAGCCAAAGCGCGGGGGCCAACGTCCTGACTTTC.